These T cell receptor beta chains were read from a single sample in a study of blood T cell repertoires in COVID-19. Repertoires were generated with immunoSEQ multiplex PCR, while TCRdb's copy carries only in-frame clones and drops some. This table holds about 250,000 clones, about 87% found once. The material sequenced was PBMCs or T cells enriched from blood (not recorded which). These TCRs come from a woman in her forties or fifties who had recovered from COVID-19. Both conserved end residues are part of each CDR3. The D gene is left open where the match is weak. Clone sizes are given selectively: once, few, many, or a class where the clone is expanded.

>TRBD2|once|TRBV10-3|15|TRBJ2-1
TGTGCCACCTCGACTAGCGGGAGTGCCTACAATGAGCAGTTCTTC
CATSTSGSAYNEQFF
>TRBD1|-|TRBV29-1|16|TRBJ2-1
TGCAGCGTTGAACCGGGACAGGAGGTGTCCTACAATGAGCAGTTCTTC
CSVEPGQEVSYNEQFF
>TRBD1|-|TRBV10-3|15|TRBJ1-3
TGTGCCATCAGTGAGGTCACAGGGGGTGGAAACACCATATATTTT
CAISEVTGGGNTIYF
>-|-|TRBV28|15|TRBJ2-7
TGTGCCAGCAGTTTAGGAGGGCAGGGCGGCTACGAGCAGTACTTC
CASSLGGQGGYEQYF
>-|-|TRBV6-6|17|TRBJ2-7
TGTGCCAGCAGCCGACAAACCGGGACACCCGGGGCCTACGAGCAGTACTTC
CASSRQTGTPGAYEQYF
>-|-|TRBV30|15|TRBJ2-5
TGTGCCTGGAGTTACTACCTAGGAAGCGGAGAGACCCAGTACTTC
CAWSYYLGSGETQYF
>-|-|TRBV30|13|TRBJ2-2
TGTGCCTGGAGCATCAGGAACACCGGGGAGCTGTTTTTT
CAWSIRNTGELFF
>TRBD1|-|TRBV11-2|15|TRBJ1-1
TGTGCCAGCAGCCTGGGGGGGACAGGGGGCACTGAAGCTTTCTTT
CASSLGGTGGTEAFF
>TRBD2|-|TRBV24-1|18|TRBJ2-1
TGTGCCACCAGTGAAACCAAGGGACTAGCGGGAGTGGGGGGTGGGCAGTTCTTC
CATSETKGLAGVGGGQFF
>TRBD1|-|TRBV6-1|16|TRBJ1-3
TGTGCCAGCAGTGTCCTACAGGGGGACTCTGGAAACACCATATATTTT
CASSVLQGDSGNTIYF
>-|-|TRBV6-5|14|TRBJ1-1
TGTGCCAGCAGTTACGGGGGCCTGAACACTGAAGCTTTCTTT
CASSYGGLNTEAFF
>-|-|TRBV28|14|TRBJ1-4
TGTGCCAGCAGTCCGGAGATCGGAATTGAAAAACTGTTTTTT
CASSPEIGIEKLFF
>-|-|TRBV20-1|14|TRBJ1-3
TGCAGTGCTAGTCAGCCAGGGACTGGAAACACCATATATTTT
CSASQPGTGNTIYF
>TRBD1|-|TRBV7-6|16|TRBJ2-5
TGTGCCAGCAGCTCTAGGGGGACAGGGACCCAAGAGACCCAGTACTTC
CASSSRGTGTQETQYF
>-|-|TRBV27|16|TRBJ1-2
TGTGCCAGCAGTTTCGGCCAGGGAGGATGGGTCGGGGGCTACACCTTC
CASSFGQGGWVGGYTF
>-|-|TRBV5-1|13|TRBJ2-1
TGCGCCAGCAAAGTACAGGGTTACAATGAGCAGTTCTTC
CASKVQGYNEQFF
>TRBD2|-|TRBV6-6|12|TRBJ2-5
TGTGCCAGCGGAGCGGGAGGGGAGACCCAGTACTTC
CASGAGGETQYF
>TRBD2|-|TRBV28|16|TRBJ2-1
TGTGCCAGCAGCCGACCCGGGACTAGCGGGAGGTGGGGGCAGTTCTTC
CASSRPGTSGRWGQFF
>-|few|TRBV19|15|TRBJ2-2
TGTGCCAGTAGATCTCGACAGGAGAACACCGGGGAGCTGTTTTTT
CASRSRQENTGELFF
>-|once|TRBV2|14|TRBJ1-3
TGTGCCAGCAGCTACACAGGGAACGGAAACACCATATATTTT
CASSYTGNGNTIYF
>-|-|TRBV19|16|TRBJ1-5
TGTGCCAGTAGCAGATCAGGGGAAACTAGCAATCAGCCCCAGCATTTT
CASSRSGETSNQPQHF
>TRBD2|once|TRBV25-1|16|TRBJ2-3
TGTGCCAGCAGTGAATTCCTAGCGGGAGGGACAGATACGCAGTATTTT
CASSEFLAGGTDTQYF
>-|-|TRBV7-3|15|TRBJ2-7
TGTGCCAGCAGCTTGACGGCAGCGCCTGGGTACGAGCAGTACTTC
CASSLTAAPGYEQYF
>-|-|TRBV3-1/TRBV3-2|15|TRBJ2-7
TGTGCCAGCAGCCCCAGAGCACGGGAGAGCCACGAGCAGTACTTC
CASSPRARESHEQYF
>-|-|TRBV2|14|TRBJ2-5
TGTGCCAGCAGCGACACAACGCTACAAGAGACCCAGTACTTC
CASSDTTLQETQYF
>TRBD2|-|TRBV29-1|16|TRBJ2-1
TGCAGCGTTGGCGGCGGGGGACTAGCGGTATACAATGAGCAGTTCTTC
CSVGGGGLAVYNEQFF
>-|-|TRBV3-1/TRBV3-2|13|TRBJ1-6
TGTGCCAGCAGCCAAGGGGAGGGTTTGATGCTCCACTTT
CASSQGEGLMLHF
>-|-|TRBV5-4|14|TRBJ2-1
TGTGCCAGCAGCCTCCCACTTGACCCCGGGACTCTGTTCTTC
CASSLPLDPGTLFF
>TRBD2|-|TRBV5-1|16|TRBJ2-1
TGCGCCAGCAGCTTGGTGACTAGCGGGGGGAGAGGTGAGCAGTTCTTC
CASSLVTSGGRGEQFF
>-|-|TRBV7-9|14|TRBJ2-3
TGTGCCAGCAGCTCCCAGACAATGCCGGATACGCAGTATTTT
CASSSQTMPDTQYF
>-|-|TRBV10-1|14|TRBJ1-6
TGCGCCAGCAAAAGCAGGGGCTATAATTCACCCCTCCACTTT
CASKSRGYNSPLHF
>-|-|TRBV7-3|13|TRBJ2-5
TGTGCCAGCAGCTTTGGGAGTAGGGAGACCCAGTACTTC
CASSFGSRETQYF
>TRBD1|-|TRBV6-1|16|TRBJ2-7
TGTGCCAGCAGTGAACTCCCTTGGACAGGGCCCCCCGAGCAGTACTTC
CASSELPWTGPPEQYF
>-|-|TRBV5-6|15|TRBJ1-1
TGTGCCAGCAGTTTATTCGGAGGCAGCGACTTCGAAGCTTTCTTT
CASSLFGGSDFEAFF
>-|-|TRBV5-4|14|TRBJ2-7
TGTGCCAGCAGGGCGGGACTTAATTCCTACGAGCAGTACTTC
CASRAGLNSYEQYF
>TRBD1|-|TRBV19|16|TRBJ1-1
TGTGCCAGTAGTTCGTCACGGACAGGATTGAACACTGAAGCTTTCTTT
CASSSSRTGLNTEAFF
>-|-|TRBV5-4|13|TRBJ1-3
TGTGCCAGCCCAGGATCATTAGGAAACACCATATATTTT
CASPGSLGNTIYF
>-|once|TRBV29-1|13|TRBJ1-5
TGCAGCGCTTTGCAGGGAGGGAATCAGCCCCAGCATTTT
CSALQGGNQPQHF
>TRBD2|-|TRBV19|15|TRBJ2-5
TGTGCCAGTAGTAGACTAGCTCTGGGGCAAGAGACCCAGTACTTC
CASSRLALGQETQYF
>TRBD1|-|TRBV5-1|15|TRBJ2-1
TGCGCCAGCAGCTCCCGGGACAGCAATTACAATGAGCAGTTCTTC
CASSSRDSNYNEQFF
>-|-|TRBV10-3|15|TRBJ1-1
TGTGCCATCAGTGAGTCGAAGGGGGTGAACACTGAAGCTTTCTTT
CAISESKGVNTEAFF